This TCR beta chain stems from a study of OX40 agonist ivuxolimab in advanced cancers. The wider study: While on treatment, patients had intravenous ivuxolimab at 0.01 to 10 mg/kg every 2 weeks. Age averaged around 54 years (range about 20 to 79), and just over 80% were male.

Peripheral blood came from all dose cohorts at three timepoints. As for this clone: Its antigen remains unknown.

The ends were cut back, 1 base at V and 0 bases at J, with 8 bases in the middle. The CDR3 has 15 amino acids. Germline CDR1 MDHEN, CDR2 SYDVKM. Study findings and constraints: CD4+ and CD8+ T cells in blood underwent clonal expansion by week 6 at 0.1 to 3.0 mg/kg.

The table came from immunoSEQ multiplex PCR; TCRdb's copy has only in-frame clones and leaves some out. The sample consists of about 49,000 clones, roughly 85% of them appearing once. Sequenced here: CD4+ or CD8+ T cells sorted from blood, sampled in a trial of the OX40 agonist ivuxolimab. This receptor was identified in an adult with an advanced solid tumor such as melanoma, head and neck, liver or kidney cancer. This chain uses TRBV28 with TRBJ2-3; D gene uncertain. In nucleotides, the CDR3 is TGTGCCAGCAGTTTATTGTTCAGGAGCACAGATACGCAGTATTTT. This translates into CASSLLFRSTDTQYF.